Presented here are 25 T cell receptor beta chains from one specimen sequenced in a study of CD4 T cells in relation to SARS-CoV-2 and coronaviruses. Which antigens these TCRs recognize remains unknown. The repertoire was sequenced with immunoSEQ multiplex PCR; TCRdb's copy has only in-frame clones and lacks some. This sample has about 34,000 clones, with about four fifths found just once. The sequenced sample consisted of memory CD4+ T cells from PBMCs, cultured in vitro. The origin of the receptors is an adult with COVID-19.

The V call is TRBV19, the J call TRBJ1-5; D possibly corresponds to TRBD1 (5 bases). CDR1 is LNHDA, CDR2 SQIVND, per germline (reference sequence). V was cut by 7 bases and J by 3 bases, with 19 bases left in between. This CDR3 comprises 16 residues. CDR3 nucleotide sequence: TGTGCCAGTACCCCGACGGGGGTCAGCCCCAATCAGCCCCAGCATTTT. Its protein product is CASTPTGVSPNQPQHF.

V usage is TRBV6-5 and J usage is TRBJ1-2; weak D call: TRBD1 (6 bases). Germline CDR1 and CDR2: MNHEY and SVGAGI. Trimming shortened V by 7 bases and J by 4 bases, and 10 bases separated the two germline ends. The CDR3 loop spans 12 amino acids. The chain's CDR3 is CASKRGPYGYTF. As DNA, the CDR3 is TGTGCCAGCAAACGGGGGCCCTATGGCTACACCTTC.

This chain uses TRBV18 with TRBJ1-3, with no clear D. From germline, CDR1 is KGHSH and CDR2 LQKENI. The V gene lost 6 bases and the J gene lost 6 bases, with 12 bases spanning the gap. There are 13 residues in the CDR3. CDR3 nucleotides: TGTGCCAGCTCTACACCGTCGGAAAACACCATATATTTT. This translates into CASSTPSENTIYF.

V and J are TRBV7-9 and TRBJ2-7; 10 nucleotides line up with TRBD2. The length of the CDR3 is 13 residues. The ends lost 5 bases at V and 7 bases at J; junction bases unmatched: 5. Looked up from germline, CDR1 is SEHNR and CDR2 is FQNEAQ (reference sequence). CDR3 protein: CASSPGLAREQYF. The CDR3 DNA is TGTGCCAGCAGCCCGGGACTAGCGCGGGAGCAGTACTTC.

The CDR3 DNA reads as TGTGCCACCAGCAGGTCTAGCGCCCAAGAGACCCAGTACTTC. Protein product: CATSRSSAQETQYF. The rearrangement joins TRBV15 to TRBJ2-5; TRBD2 might be the D (6 bases). CDR1 and CDR2 from the germline V gene are LNHNV and YYDKDF (reference sequence). This CDR3 spans 14 amino acids. V lost 3 bases and J 1 base, leaving 9 bases between the germline ends.

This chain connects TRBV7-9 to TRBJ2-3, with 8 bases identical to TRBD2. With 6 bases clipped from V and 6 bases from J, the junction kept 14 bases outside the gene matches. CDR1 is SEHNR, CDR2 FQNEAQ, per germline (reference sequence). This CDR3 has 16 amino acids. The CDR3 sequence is CASREDLGTRGDTQYF. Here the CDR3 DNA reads TGTGCCAGCAGGGAAGACCTAGGGACTAGAGGTGATACGCAGTATTTT.

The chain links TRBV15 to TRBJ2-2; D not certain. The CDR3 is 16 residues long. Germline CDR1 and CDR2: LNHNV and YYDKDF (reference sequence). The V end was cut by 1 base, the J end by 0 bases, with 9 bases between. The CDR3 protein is CATSRAVSSNTGELFF. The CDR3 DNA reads TGTGCCACCAGCAGAGCGGTATCGTCGAACACCGGGGAGCTGTTTTTT.

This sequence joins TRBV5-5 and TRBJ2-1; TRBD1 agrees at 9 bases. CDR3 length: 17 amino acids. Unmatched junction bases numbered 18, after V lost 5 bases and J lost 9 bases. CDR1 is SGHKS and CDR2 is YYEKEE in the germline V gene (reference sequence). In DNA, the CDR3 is TGTGCCAGCAGTTTGATCCTCCCGGGACAGGGTCAATTTGAGCAGTTCTTC. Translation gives CASSLILPGQGQFEQFF. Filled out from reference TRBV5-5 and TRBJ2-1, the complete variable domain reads DAGVTQSPTHLIKTRGQQVTLRCSPISGHKSVSWYQQVLGQGPQFIFQYYEKEERGRGNFPDRFSARQFPNYSSELNVNALLLGDSALYLCASSLILPGQGQFEQFFGPGTRLTVL.

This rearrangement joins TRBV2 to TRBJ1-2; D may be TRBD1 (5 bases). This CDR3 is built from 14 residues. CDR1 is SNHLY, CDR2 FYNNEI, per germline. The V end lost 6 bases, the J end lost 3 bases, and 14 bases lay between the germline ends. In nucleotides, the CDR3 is TGTGCCAGCAGCTCGGACATTCTAGACTATGGCTACACCTTC. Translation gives CASSSDILDYGYTF. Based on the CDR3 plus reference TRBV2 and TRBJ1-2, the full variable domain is EPEVTQTPSHQVTQMGQEVILRCVPISNHLYFYWYRQILGQKVEFLVSFYNNEISEKSEIFDDQFSVERPDGSNFTLKIRSTKLEDSAMYFCASSSDILDYGYTFGSGTRLTVV.

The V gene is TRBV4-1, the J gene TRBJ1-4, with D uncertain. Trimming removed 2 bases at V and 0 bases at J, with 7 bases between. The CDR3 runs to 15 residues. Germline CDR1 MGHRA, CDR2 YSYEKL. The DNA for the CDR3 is TGCGCCAGCAGCCAAATCGGGACAACTAATGAAAAACTGTTTTTT. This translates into CASSQIGTTNEKLFF.

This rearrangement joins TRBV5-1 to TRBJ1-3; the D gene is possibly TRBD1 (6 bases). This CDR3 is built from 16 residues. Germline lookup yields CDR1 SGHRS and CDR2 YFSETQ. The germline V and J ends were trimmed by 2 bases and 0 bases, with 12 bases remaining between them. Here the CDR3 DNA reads TGCGCCAGCAGCTTTGACAGGTCTTTCTCTGGAAACACCATATATTTT. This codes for CASSFDRSFSGNTIYF.

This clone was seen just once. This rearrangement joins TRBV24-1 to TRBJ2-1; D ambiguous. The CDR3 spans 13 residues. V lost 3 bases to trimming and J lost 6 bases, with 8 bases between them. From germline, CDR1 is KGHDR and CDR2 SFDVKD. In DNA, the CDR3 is TGTGCCACCAGTGATCCGCTCACCAATGAGCAGTTCTTC. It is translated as CATSDPLTNEQFF.

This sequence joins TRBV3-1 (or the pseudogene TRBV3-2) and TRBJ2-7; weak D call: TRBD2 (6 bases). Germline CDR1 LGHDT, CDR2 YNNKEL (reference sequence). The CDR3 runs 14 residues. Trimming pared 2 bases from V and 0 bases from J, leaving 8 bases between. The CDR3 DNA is TGTGCCAGCAGCCAACCGGGACTCTCCTACGAGCAGTACTTC. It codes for CASSQPGLSYEQYF.

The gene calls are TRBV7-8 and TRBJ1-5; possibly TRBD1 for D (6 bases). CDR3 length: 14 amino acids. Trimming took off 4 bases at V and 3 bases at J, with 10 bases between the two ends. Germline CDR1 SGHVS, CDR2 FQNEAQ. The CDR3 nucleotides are TGTGCCAGCAGCTCAGGACAGCCCAATCAGCCCCAGCATTTT. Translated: CASSSGQPNQPQHF.

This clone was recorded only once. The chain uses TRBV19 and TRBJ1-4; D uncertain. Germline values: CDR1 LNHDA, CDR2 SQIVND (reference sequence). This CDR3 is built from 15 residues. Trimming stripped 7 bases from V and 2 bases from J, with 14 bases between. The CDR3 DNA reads TGTGCCAGTAATAGGGAGCCCAGGACTAATGAAAAACTGTTTTTT. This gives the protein CASNREPRTNEKLFF.

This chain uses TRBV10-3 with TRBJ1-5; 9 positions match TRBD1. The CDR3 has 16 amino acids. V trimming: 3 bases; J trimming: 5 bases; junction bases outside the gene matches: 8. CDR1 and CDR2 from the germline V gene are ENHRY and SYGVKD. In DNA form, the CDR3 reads TGTGCCATCAGTGATATGGACAGGGGCTATCATCAGCCCCAGCATTTT. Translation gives CAISDMDRGYHQPQHF.

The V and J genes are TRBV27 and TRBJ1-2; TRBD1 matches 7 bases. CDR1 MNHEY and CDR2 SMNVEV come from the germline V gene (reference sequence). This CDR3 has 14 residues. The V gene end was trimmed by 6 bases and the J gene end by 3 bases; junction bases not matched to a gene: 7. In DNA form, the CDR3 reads TGTGCCAGCAGAAAGGACAGGCCGGACTATGGCTACACCTTC. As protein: CASRKDRPDYGYTF.

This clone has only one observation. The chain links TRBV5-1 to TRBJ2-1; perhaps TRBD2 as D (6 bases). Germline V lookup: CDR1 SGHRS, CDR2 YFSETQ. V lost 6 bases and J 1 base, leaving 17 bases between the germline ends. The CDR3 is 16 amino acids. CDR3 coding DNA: TGCGCCAGCATGGCGCGGGGCGGCGGGTCCTACAATGAGCAGTTCTTC. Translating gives CASMARGGGSYNEQFF. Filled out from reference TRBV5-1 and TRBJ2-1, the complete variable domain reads KAGVTQTPRYLIKTRGQQVTLSCSPISGHRSVSWYQQTPGQGLQFLFEYFSETQRNKGNFPGRFSGRQFSNSRSEMNVSTLELGDSALYLCASMARGGGSYNEQFFGPGTRLTVL.

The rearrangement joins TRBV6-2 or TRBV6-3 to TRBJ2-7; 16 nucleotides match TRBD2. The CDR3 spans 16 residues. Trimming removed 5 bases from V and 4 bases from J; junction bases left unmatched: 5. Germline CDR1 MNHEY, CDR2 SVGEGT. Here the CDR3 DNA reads TGTGCCAGCAGTACCCCGGGACTAGCGGGAGGGTACGAGCAGTACTTC. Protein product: CASSTPGLAGGYEQYF.

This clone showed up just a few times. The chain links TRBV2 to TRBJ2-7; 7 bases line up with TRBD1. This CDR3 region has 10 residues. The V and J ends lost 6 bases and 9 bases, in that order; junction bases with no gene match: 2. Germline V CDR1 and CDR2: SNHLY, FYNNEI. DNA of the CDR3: TGTGCCAGCAGCGACAGGGCGCAGTACTTC. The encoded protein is CASSDRAQYF.

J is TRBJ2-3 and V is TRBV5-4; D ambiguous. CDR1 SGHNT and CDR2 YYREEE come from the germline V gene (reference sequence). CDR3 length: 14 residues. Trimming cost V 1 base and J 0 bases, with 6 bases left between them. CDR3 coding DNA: TGTGCCAGCAGCTTGTTAGGTAGCACAGATACGCAGTATTTT. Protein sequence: CASSLLGSTDTQYF.

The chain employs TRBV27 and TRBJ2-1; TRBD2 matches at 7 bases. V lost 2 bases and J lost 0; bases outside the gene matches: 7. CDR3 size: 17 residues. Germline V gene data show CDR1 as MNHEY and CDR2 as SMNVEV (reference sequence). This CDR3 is CASSLGVAGSSYNEQFF. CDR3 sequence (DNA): TGTGCCAGCAGTTTAGGGGTAGCGGGCAGCTCCTACAATGAGCAGTTCTTC.

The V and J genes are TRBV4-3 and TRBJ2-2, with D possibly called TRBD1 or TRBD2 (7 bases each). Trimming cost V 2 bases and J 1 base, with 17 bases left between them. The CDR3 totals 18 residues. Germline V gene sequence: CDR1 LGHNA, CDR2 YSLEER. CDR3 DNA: TGCGCCAGCAGCCAAACAGGGGCTAGCGGACTGAACACCGGGGAGCTGTTTTTT. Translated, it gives CASSQTGASGLNTGELFF.

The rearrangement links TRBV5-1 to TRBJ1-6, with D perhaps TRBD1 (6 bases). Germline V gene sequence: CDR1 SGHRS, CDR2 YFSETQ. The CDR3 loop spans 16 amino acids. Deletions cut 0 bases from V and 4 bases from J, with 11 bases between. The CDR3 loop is CASSLAGGRYNSPLHF. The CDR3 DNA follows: TGCGCCAGCAGCTTGGCGGGGGGCCGGTATAATTCACCCCTCCACTTT.

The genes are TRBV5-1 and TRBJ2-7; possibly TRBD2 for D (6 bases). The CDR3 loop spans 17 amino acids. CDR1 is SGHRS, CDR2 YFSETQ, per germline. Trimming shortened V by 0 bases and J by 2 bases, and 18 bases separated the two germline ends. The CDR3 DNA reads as TGCGCCAGCAGCTTGGGAGTATCCGGGACTGGAGCCTACGAGCAGTACTTC. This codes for CASSLGVSGTGAYEQYF.